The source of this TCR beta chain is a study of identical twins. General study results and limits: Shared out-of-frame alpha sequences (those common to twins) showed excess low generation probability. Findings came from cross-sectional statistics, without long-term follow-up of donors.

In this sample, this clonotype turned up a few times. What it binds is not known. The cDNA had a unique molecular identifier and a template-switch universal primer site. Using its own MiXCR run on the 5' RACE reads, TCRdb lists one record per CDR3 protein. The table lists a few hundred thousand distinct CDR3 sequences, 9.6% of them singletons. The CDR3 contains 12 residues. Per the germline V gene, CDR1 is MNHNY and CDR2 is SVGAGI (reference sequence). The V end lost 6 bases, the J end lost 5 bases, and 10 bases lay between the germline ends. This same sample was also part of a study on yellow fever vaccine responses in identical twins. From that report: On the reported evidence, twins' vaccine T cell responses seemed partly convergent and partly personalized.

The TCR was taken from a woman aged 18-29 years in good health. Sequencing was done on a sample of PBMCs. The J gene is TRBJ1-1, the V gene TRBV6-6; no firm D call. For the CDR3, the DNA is TGTGCCAGCAGCCCCATTCCGACTGAAGCTTTCTTT. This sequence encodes CASSPIPTEAFF.